The 23 T cell receptor beta chains reported below all come from one sample, sequenced in a study of blood T cell repertoires in COVID-19. The assay was immunoSEQ multiplex PCR, and TCRdb's table has in-frame clones only and misses some. The sample gives 120,000 to 150,000 clones, roughly nine tenths of which show up once; 2.5% is in the top ten. Sequencing was carried out using peripheral blood. The receptors stem from a human donor with COVID-19, enrolled during active disease. The donor label of this sample is uncertain.

The V call is TRBV18, the J call TRBJ1-2, with D hard to call. Trimming removed 1 base at V and 5 bases at J, with 20 bases between. This CDR3 spans 17 amino acids. The V gene's germline CDR1 is KGHSH and CDR2 LQKENI. CDR3 residues: CASSPQTGSEEYYGYTF. The DNA for the CDR3 is TGTGCCAGCTCACCACAGACGGGTTCGGAAGAATATTATGGCTACACCTTC.

This clone came up once. This chain links TRBV9 with TRBJ2-1; D remains unclear. The CDR3 totals 11 residues. The V end lost 4 bases, the J end lost 6 bases, and 5 bases lay between the germline ends. Germline lookup yields CDR1 SGDLS and CDR2 YYNGEE. The CDR3 DNA sequence: TGTGCCAGCAGCTTTAGCAATGAGCAGTTCTTC. It is translated as CASSFSNEQFF.

This chain connects TRBV12-5 to TRBJ2-1, with 7 nucleotides matching TRBD2. Unmatched junction bases numbered 9, after V lost 4 bases and J lost 0 bases. Germline V gene data show CDR1 as LGHNT and CDR2 as FRNRAP. This CDR3 is 17 amino acids long. CDR3 region: CASGSGRERSSYNEQFF. The CDR3 DNA reads as TGTGCTAGTGGTTCCGGGCGGGAGAGGAGCTCCTACAATGAGCAGTTCTTC.

This chain joins TRBV5-1 and TRBJ2-3; 9 bases are shared with TRBD2. The J segment lost 1 base and the V segment lost 4 bases, leaving 4 bases of the junction unmatched. The CDR3 covers 15 residues. Germline assignment: CDR1 SGHRS and CDR2 YFSETQ. This CDR3 is CASSPVAGGTDTQYF. The CDR3 nucleotides read TGCGCCAGCAGCCCAGTAGCGGGGGGCACAGATACGCAGTATTTT.

This sequence joins TRBV7-9 and TRBJ2-2; the D is unclear. CDR3 length equals 12 residues. V was cut by 2 bases and J by 7 bases, with 5 bases left in between. Germline V gene data show CDR1 as SEHNR and CDR2 as FQNEAQ (reference sequence). The CDR3 nucleotides read TGTGCCAGCAGCTTACCTAGCGGGGAGCTGTTTTTT. Translated: CASSLPSGELFF.

The genes are TRBV2 and TRBJ2-5; 11 bases agree with TRBD2. Germline CDR1 is SNHLY and CDR2 is FYNNEI. This CDR3 is built from 15 residues. J gave up 2 bases and V 3 bases, and 2 bases lay outside the gene matches. The CDR3 region is CASSDSGGAQETQYF. The CDR3, as DNA: TGTGCCAGCAGTGATAGCGGGGGGGCACAAGAGACCCAGTACTTC.

The rearrangement links TRBV19 to TRBJ1-6; perhaps TRBD1 as D (5 bases). Trimming stripped 6 bases from V and 6 bases from J, with 15 bases between. The CDR3 has 15 amino acids. In germline, CDR1 is LNHDA, CDR2 SQIVND (reference sequence). The CDR3, as DNA: TGTGCCAGTAGAATCAGGGCCTCCCTTAATTCACCCCTCCACTTT. Protein: CASRIRASLNSPLHF.

Of note for this clone: The same CDR3 is also encoded by other DNA sequences in this sample. The J gene is TRBJ1-5, the V gene TRBV28; 8 nucleotides align to TRBD1. V dropped 5 bases and J dropped 4; count of bases not matched to a gene: 4. CDR3 size: 14 residues. CDR1 and CDR2 from the germline V gene are MDHEN and SYDVKM. The CDR3 bases are TGTGCCAGCAGTCCCGGACAGGGAAATCAGCCCCAGCATTTT. It yields the protein CASSPGQGNQPQHF. Looking up the rest from reference TRBV28 and TRBJ1-5 gives the full variable domain: DVKVTQSSRYLVKRTGEKVFLECVQDMDHENMFWYRQDPGLGLRLIYFSYDVKMKEKGDIPEGYSVSREKKERFSLILESASTNQTSMYLCASSPGQGNQPQHFGDGTRLSIL.

The J gene is TRBJ2-2, the V gene TRBV5-1; D perhaps matches TRBD1 (6 bases). The CDR3 has 13 residues. The V gene lost 3 bases and the J gene lost 6 bases, with 9 bases spanning the gap. From germline, CDR1 is SGHRS and CDR2 YFSETQ. The CDR3 DNA reads TGCGCCAGCAGCTCGGGACAATCCGGGGAGCTGTTTTTT. Encoded protein: CASSSGQSGELFF.

The chain has TRBV6-5 and TRBJ2-1, with 7 bases lining up with TRBD2. Germline loops: CDR1 MNHEY, CDR2 SVGAGI. Trimming at V came to 6 bases and at J to 5 bases, leaving 4 bases not matched to a gene. The CDR3 length is 13 residues. CDR3 sequence reads: CASRRTRNNEQFF. CDR3 bases: TGTGCCAGCAGGAGGACTAGAAACAATGAGCAGTTCTTC.

The rearrangement links TRBV12-5 to TRBJ2-1; a possible D gene is TRBD1 (5 bases). Trimming left V 7 bases short and J 7 bases short, with 8 bases between. Germline assignment: CDR1 LGHNT and CDR2 FRNRAP. This CDR3 has 11 residues. In DNA, the CDR3 is TGTGCTAGTGAGGGGTGGAATGAGCAGTTCTTC. It is translated as CASEGWNEQFF.

The chain links TRBV6-2 or TRBV6-3 to TRBJ1-2, with 9 bases lining up with TRBD1. V lost 6 bases and J lost 7; bases outside the gene matches: 12. The germline V gene has CDR1 MNHEY and CDR2 SVGEGT. The CDR3 covers 15 residues. In DNA, the CDR3 is TGTGCCAGCAGCCCCCGGGGGACAGGGAGCGGTGGCTACACCTTC. It specifies CASSPRGTGSGGYTF.

The V gene is TRBV13, the J gene TRBJ1-2; maybe TRBD1 (5 bases). V was pared by 0 bases and J by 3 bases, with 8 bases between. The CDR3 contains 14 residues. Germline V gene lookup returns CDR1 PRHDT and CDR2 FYEKMQ (reference sequence). In DNA, the CDR3 is TGTGCCAGCAGCTTAGGAGGGGCCTACTATGGCTACACCTTC. Translated: CASSLGGAYYGYTF. The full variable domain, rest sourced from reference TRBV13 and TRBJ1-2, is AAGVIQSPRHLIKEKRETATLKCYPIPRHDTVYWYQQGPGQDPQFLISFYEKMQSDKGSIPDRFSAQQFSDYHSELNMSSLELGDSALYFCASSLGGAYYGYTFGSGTRLTVV.

The chain is built from TRBV11-2 and TRBJ1-2, with TRBD1 matching 8 bases. Trimming removed 0 bases from V and 4 bases from J; junction bases left unmatched: 13. Germline V gene data show CDR1 as SGHAT and CDR2 as FQNNGV. The CDR3 is 18 amino acids. The CDR3 protein is CASSLDRAQGAYPYGYTF. Here the CDR3 DNA reads TGTGCCAGCAGCTTAGATCGAGCCCAGGGGGCCTACCCCTATGGCTACACCTTC.

The V and J genes are TRBV19 and TRBJ1-5; perhaps TRBD1 as D (5 bases). From germline, CDR1 is LNHDA and CDR2 SQIVND (reference sequence). The CDR3 has 15 amino acids. V dropped 5 bases and J dropped 3 bases, with 14 bases sitting between them. The CDR3 loop reads CASSLGGGVNQPQHF. Here the CDR3 DNA reads TGTGCCAGTAGTCTAGGTGGAGGGGTCAATCAGCCCCAGCATTTT.

This rearrangement joins TRBV9 to TRBJ1-2; the D gene is possibly TRBD1 (5 bases). V was pared by 4 bases and J by 4 bases, with 20 bases between. CDR3 length: 16 amino acids. Germline CDR1 and CDR2: SGDLS and YYNGEE. The CDR3 nucleotides are TGTGCCAGCAGCCCGACCGGGGGACGGAGGATCTATGGCTACACCTTC. It specifies CASSPTGGRRIYGYTF.

The chain carries TRBV25-1 and TRBJ2-7; D call uncertain. The V end lost 5 bases, the J end lost 3 bases, and 11 bases lay between the germline ends. The CDR3 has 13 residues. Germline V gene data show CDR1 as MGHDK and CDR2 as SYGVNS. CDR3 bases: TGTGCCAGCAGTCCATCCCCAGGCTACGAGCAGTACTTC. Protein: CASSPSPGYEQYF.

The CDR3 bases are TGTGCCAGCAGTGCCCGAGGGCTAACTGGGAACATTCAGTACTTC. This sequence encodes CASSARGLTGNIQYF. The J gene is TRBJ2-4, the V gene TRBV27; a weak D match, TRBD2 (5 bases). V was clipped by 5 bases and J by 7 bases, with 18 bases between them. Germline CDR1 MNHEY, CDR2 SMNVEV (reference sequence). This CDR3 region has 15 residues.

This chain links TRBV5-4 with TRBJ2-7; 8 nucleotides agree with TRBD1. The CDR3 is 14 residues long. Germline V gene lookup returns CDR1 SGHNT and CDR2 YYREEE (reference sequence). Trimming at V came to 3 bases and at J to 5 bases, leaving 7 bases not matched to a gene. The CDR3 protein is CASSSRQGNNEQYF. CDR3 nucleotides: TGTGCCAGCAGCTCCCGACAGGGGAATAACGAGCAGTACTTC.

This chain uses TRBV29-1 with TRBJ1-1; D may be TRBD1 (5 bases). Germline loops: CDR1 SQVTM, CDR2 ANQGSEA. The V end lost 7 bases, the J end lost 0 bases, and 15 bases lay between the germline ends. The CDR3 spans 14 residues. CDR3 in DNA: TGCAGCGCCCGGGGGGTAAACATGAACACTGAAGCTTTCTTT. It encodes CSARGVNMNTEAFF.

V is TRBV5-5 and J is TRBJ2-1; TRBD2 is a possible D gene (6 bases). CDR1 SGHKS and CDR2 YYEKEE come from the germline V gene (reference sequence). This CDR3 contains 14 residues. The V end was cut by 4 bases, the J end by 6 bases, with 14 bases between. DNA for the CDR3: TGTGCCAGCAGCCCCGGGACTCTCTTCAATGAGCAGTTCTTC. Translated: CASSPGTLFNEQFF.

The rearrangement links TRBV11-3 to TRBJ2-7; 9 bases are shared with TRBD1. The ends lost 5 bases at V and 3 bases at J; junction bases unmatched: 5. The CDR3 sequence is 14 residues long. CDR1 and CDR2 (germline): SGHNT, YENEEA. CDR3 loop: CASSPRDRDYEQYF. In DNA form, the CDR3 reads TGTGCCAGCAGCCCCCGGGACAGGGACTACGAGCAGTACTTC.

The CDR3 sequence is CASSALPTGASTEAFF. The CDR3 nucleotides read TGTGCCAGCAGCGCCTTACCTACAGGGGCTAGCACTGAAGCTTTCTTT. The chain has TRBV9 and TRBJ1-1; 7 bases align to TRBD1. CDR3 length equals 16 residues. The V gene's germline CDR1 is SGDLS and CDR2 YYNGEE. V lost 3 bases to trimming and J lost 4 bases; unmatched junction nucleotides: 12.